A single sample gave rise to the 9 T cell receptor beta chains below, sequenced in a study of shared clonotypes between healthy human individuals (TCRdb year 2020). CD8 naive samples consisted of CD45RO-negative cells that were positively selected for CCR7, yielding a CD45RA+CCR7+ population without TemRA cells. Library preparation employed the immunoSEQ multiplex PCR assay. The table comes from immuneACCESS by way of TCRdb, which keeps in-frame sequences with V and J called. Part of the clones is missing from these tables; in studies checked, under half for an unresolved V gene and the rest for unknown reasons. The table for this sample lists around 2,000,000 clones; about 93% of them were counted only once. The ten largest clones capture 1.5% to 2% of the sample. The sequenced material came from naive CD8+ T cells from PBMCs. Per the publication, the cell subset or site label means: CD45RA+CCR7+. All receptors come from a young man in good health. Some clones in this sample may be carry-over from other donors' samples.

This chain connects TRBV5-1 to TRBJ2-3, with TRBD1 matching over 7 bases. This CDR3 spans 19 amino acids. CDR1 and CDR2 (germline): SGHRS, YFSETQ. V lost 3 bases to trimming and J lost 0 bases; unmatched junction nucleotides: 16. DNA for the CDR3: TGCGCCAGCAGCTGGGACAGCCGCGGCGTGGTGACTAGCACAGATACGCAGTATTTT. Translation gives CASSWDSRGVVTSTDTQYF.

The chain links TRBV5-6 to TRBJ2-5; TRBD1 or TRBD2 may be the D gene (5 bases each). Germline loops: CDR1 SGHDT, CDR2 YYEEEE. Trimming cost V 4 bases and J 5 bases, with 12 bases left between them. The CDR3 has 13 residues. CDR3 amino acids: CASSPPGSETQYF. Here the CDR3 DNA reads TGTGCCAGCAGCCCACCAGGGAGCGAGACCCAGTACTTC.

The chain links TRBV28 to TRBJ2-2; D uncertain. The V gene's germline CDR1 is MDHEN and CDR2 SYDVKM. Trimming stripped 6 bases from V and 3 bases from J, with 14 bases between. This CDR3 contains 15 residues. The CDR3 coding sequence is TGTGCCAGCAGGGGAATAGGACGGGACACCGGGGAGCTGTTTTTT. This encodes CASRGIGRDTGELFF.

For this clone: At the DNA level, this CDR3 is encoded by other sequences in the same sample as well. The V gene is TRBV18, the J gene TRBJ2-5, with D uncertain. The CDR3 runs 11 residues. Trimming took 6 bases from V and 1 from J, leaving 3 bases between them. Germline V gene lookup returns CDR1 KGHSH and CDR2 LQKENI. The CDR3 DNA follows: TGTGCCAGCTCTTCCCAAGAGACCCAGTACTTC. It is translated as CASSSQETQYF.

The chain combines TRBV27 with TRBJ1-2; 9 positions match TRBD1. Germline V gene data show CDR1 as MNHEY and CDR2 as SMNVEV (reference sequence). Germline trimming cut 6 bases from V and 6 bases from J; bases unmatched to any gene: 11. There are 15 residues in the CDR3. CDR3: CASSITGTGWNGYTF. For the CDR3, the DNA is TGTGCCAGCAGCATCACCGGGACAGGGTGGAATGGCTACACCTTC.

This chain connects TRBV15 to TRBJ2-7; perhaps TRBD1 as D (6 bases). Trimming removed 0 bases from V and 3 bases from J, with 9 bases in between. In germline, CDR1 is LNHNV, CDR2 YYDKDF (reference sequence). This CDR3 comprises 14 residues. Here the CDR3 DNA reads TGTGCCACCAGCAGAGATCTGGACAGCTACGAGCAGTACTTC. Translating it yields CATSRDLDSYEQYF. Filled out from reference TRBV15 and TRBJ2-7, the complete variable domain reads DAMVIQNPRYQVTQFGKPVTLSCSQTLNHNVMYWYQQKSSQAPKLLFHYYDKDFNNEADTPDNFQSRRPNTSFCFLDIRSPGLGDTAMYLCATSRDLDSYEQYFGPGTRLTVT.

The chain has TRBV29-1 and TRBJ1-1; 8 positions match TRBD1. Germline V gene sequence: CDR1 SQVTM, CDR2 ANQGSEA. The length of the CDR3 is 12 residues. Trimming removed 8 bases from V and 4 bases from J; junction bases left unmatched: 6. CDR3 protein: CSIRTGGTEAFF. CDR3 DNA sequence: TGCAGCATAAGAACAGGGGGCACTGAAGCTTTCTTT.

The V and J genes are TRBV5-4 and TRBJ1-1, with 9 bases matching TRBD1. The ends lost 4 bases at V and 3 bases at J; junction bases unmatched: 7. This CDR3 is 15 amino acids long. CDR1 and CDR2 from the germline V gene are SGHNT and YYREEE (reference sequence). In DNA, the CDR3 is TGTGCCAGCAGCCCCAGGACAGGGGCGGACACTGAAGCTTTCTTT. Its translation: CASSPRTGADTEAFF.

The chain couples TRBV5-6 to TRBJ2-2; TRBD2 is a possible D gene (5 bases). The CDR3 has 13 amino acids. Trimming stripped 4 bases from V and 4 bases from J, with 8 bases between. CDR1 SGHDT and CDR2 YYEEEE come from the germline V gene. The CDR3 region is CASSGRGTGELFF. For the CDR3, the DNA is TGTGCCAGCAGCGGACGGGGCACCGGGGAGCTGTTTTTT. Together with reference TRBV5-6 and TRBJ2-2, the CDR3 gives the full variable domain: DAGVTQSPTHLIKTRGQQVTLRCSPKSGHDTVSWYQQALGQGPQFIFQYYEEEERQRGNFPDRFSGHQFPNYSSELNVNALLLGDSALYLCASSGRGTGELFFGEGSRLTVL.